These T cell receptor beta chains were read from a single sample in a study of PD-1 blockade in classical Hodgkin lymphoma. Using immunoSEQ multiplex PCR, the repertoire was profiled, and TCRdb retains in-frame clones only, with some absent. This sample has 60,000 or so clones, with around nine tenths found just once. The sequencing used peripheral blood mononuclear cells (PBMCs), collected at baseline. Receptors originate from a human donor with classical Hodgkin lymphoma. Both conserved end residues are part of each CDR3. The D gene is left open where the match is weak. Some rows have no size entry. The others give once, few or many, or a class for an expanded clone.

j_gene	abundance	d_gene	v_gene	CDR3nt	CDR3aa
TRBJ1-1	-	-	TRBV5-1	TGCGCCAGCAGCTTGGCCCCAGGGCAGGGTAATGAAGCTTTCTTT	CASSLAPGQGNEAFF
TRBJ2-1	-	-	TRBV5-5	TGTGCCAGCAGCTCATCAGGTGGCTCCTACAATGAGCAGTTCTTC	CASSSSGGSYNEQFF
TRBJ1-2	-	-	TRBV18	TGTGCCAGCTCGTCGGACCCGGCCGGGGGCTACACCTTC	CASSSDPAGGYTF
TRBJ2-3	-	-	TRBV2	TGTGCCAGCAGTGGCAGGGTCGGCACAGATACGCAGTATTTT	CASSGRVGTDTQYF
TRBJ1-1	once	TRBD1	TRBV7-8	TGTGCCAGCAGCCAAAGGACAGGGAACGGAAACACTGAAGCTTTCTTT	CASSQRTGNGNTEAFF
TRBJ1-4	-	-	TRBV6-5	TGTGCCAGCAGACATAAGAATGAAAAACTGTTTTTT	CASRHKNEKLFF
TRBJ1-3	-	-	TRBV18	TGTGCCAGCTCGCTGGAAGACACAGGAAACACCATATATTTT	CASSLEDTGNTIYF
TRBJ2-2	-	TRBD2	TRBV10-2	TGCGCCAGCAGTGAGTGGGGGGGGATCACCGGGGAGCTGTTTTTT	CASSEWGGITGELFF
TRBJ1-2	-	TRBD1	TRBV6-5	TGTGCCAGCAGTCAAAACGACAGGGGTGGCGGCTACACCTTC	CASSQNDRGGGYTF
TRBJ2-5	-	-	TRBV7-6	TGTGCCAGCAGCCCCCGACGCTCCCAAGAGACCCAGTACTTC	CASSPRRSQETQYF
TRBJ2-1	-	TRBD1	TRBV6-5	TGTGCCAGCAGTCAACTGACAGGGGGCGGTGAGCAGTTCTTC	CASSQLTGGGEQFF
TRBJ1-4	-	TRBD1	TRBV7-9	TGTGCCAGCAGCGACAGGGGGCGGGTGGGTGAAAAACTGTTTTTT	CASSDRGRVGEKLFF
TRBJ2-5	-	-	TRBV1	TGCACCCGAAAAGAGACCCAGTACTTC	CTRKETQYF
TRBJ1-1	-	-	TRBV20-1	TGCAGTGCACGACTCCTTGAAGCTTTCTTT	CSARLLEAFF
TRBJ2-5	few	-	TRBV6-5	TGTGCCAGCAGTTCCGTCACGAGGGCAGAGACCCAGTACTTC	CASSSVTRAETQYF
TRBJ1-6	-	-	TRBV6-6	TGTGCCAGCAGTAGGATCGCTTATAATTCACCCCTCCACTTT	CASSRIAYNSPLHF
TRBJ1-4	once	-	TRBV28	TGTGCCAGCAGTTTATTGTACCCAGGGTTTAATGAAAAACTGTTTTTT	CASSLLYPGFNEKLFF
TRBJ2-7	-	TRBD1	TRBV19	TGTGCCAGTAGTAGGACAGGAACCTACGAGCAGTACTTC	CASSRTGTYEQYF
TRBJ1-1	-	TRBD1	TRBV10-3	TGTGCCATTAAGACAGGGTTGGGGAACACTGAAGCTTTCTTT	CAIKTGLGNTEAFF
TRBJ1-5	-	-	TRBV29-1	TGCAGCGCAAGAACTGGGTGTCATTTT	CSARTGCHF
TRBJ2-1	-	-	TRBV14	TGTGCCAGCAGCCACTACGGGGGCCCCTCTGGTCCTGAGCAGTTCTTC	CASSHYGGPSGPEQFF
TRBJ2-1	-	TRBD2	TRBV27	TGTGCCAGCGCGGATGGCGGGAGTTTCAATGAGCAGTTCTTC	CASADGGSFNEQFF
TRBJ2-6	-	TRBD1	TRBV5-1	TGCGCCAGCATGGGACAGGTGGGCTCTGGGGCCAACGTCCTGACTTTC	CASMGQVGSGANVLTF
TRBJ1-5	-	-	TRBV6-6	TGTGCCAGCAGTTCGGGGGGGTCAGCCTATCAGCCCCAGCATTTT	CASSSGGSAYQPQHF
TRBJ2-5	-	-	TRBV5-4	TGTGCCAGCAGGGGTTGGGGGGTTGGAGAGACCCAGTACTTC	CASRGWGVGETQYF
TRBJ2-7	-	-	TRBV4-2	TGTGCCAGCAGCCAAGTTGGCCAAGATTACGAGCAGTACTTC	CASSQVGQDYEQYF
TRBJ1-1	-	-	TRBV2	TGTGCCAGGGACAAGAACACTGAAGCTTTCTTT	CARDKNTEAFF
TRBJ2-5	-	TRBD2	TRBV6-6	TGTGCCAGCAGTTGGGGACGGACTAGCCAAGAGACCCAGTACTTC	CASSWGRTSQETQYF
TRBJ2-5	-	TRBD2	TRBV7-6	TGTGCCAGCAGCTTAAATAGCGGGGGCATGCGGGAGACCCAGTACTTC	CASSLNSGGMRETQYF
TRBJ1-5	-	-	TRBV25-1	TGTGCCAGCAGTCCTAGGAAGGATAGCAATCAGCCCCAGCATTTT	CASSPRKDSNQPQHF
TRBJ2-7	-	-	TRBV14	TGTGCCAGCAGCCAGTCCTTCTACGAGCAGTACTTC	CASSQSFYEQYF
TRBJ2-1	-	-	TRBV19	TGTGCCAGTAGTATACGGGGGCAAAAGTTAGGTGAGCAGTTCTTC	CASSIRGQKLGEQFF
TRBJ2-1	few	TRBD2	TRBV19	TGTGCCAGTAGTGTCCCTAGCGGGAGCGCCTACAATGAGCAGTTCTTC	CASSVPSGSAYNEQFF
TRBJ2-7	-	TRBD1	TRBV6-1	TGTGCCAGCAGTGAGGCGGACAGGGGGACTGGATCCTACGAGCAGTACTTC	CASSEADRGTGSYEQYF
TRBJ2-7	-	TRBD2	TRBV5-1	TGCGCCAGCAGCTTCGGACTAGCGGGGGACCACTCTCCTTACGAGCAGTACTTC	CASSFGLAGDHSPYEQYF
TRBJ1-4	-	-	TRBV28	TGTGCCAGCAGTCCTCCGGACAGTGTCGGTGAAAAACTGTTTTTT	CASSPPDSVGEKLFF
TRBJ1-4	once	TRBD1	TRBV18	TGTGCCAGCTCACCAAGGGACAGGGCGGAAAAACTGTTTTTT	CASSPRDRAEKLFF